Below are 5 T cell receptor beta chains sequenced from a single sample in a study of blood T cell repertoires in COVID-19. Generated by immunoSEQ multiplex PCR, the TCRdb table keeps only in-frame clones and is missing some. Of about 260,000 clones listed, about 82% were seen once; the top ten hold roughly 1.9%. Sequenced sample: PBMCs or T cells enriched from blood (not recorded which). All receptors come from a woman between 50 and 59 years old who had recovered from COVID-19.

The chain carries TRBV15 and TRBJ1-4; TRBD1 is a possible D gene (5 bases). CDR3 length equals 16 residues. From germline, CDR1 is LNHNV and CDR2 YYDKDF (reference sequence). Deletions cut 3 bases from V and 0 bases from J, with 11 bases between. The CDR3 spells CATSRDGGATNEKLFF. The CDR3 region has the DNA TGTGCCACCAGCAGGGACGGGGGGGCAACTAATGAAAAACTGTTTTTT.

The J gene is TRBJ1-1, the V gene TRBV6-5; no definite D call. Germline CDR1 is MNHEY and CDR2 is SVGAGI. The V end was cut by 2 bases, the J end by 3 bases, with 16 bases between. The CDR3 covers 16 residues. This CDR3 reads CASSYISGSGYTEAFF. CDR3 nucleotides: TGTGCCAGCAGTTACATATCGGGGAGCGGCTACACTGAAGCTTTCTTT.

V is TRBV6-5 and J is TRBJ2-5; D possibly corresponds to TRBD2 (6 bases). Looked up from germline, CDR1 is MNHEY and CDR2 is SVGAGI. Trimming removed 1 base at V and 9 bases at J, with 21 bases between. The CDR3 extends over 16 amino acids. The CDR3 spells CASSYFFGGEPKAQYF. Written as DNA, the CDR3 is TGTGCCAGCAGTTACTTCTTCGGGGGAGAACCTAAGGCCCAGTACTTC.

The chain couples TRBV7-3 to TRBJ1-1; D remains unclear. Germline V gives CDR1 SGHTA, CDR2 FQGTGA. The V and J ends lost 2 bases and 1 base respectively, with 5 bases between them. The CDR3 is 13 residues long. The CDR3: CASSLQANTEAFF. CDR3 bases: TGTGCCAGCAGCTTACAGGCGAACACTGAAGCTTTCTTT.

This chain uses TRBV19 with TRBJ1-2; D is perhaps TRBD1 (5 bases). The CDR3 covers 16 residues. In germline, CDR1 is LNHDA, CDR2 SQIVND (reference sequence). Trimming took off 3 bases at V and 2 bases at J, with 16 bases between the two ends. DNA for the CDR3: TGTGCCAGTAGTATCTACGTGCAGGGCGCCAACTATGGCTACACCTTC. It yields the protein CASSIYVQGANYGYTF.